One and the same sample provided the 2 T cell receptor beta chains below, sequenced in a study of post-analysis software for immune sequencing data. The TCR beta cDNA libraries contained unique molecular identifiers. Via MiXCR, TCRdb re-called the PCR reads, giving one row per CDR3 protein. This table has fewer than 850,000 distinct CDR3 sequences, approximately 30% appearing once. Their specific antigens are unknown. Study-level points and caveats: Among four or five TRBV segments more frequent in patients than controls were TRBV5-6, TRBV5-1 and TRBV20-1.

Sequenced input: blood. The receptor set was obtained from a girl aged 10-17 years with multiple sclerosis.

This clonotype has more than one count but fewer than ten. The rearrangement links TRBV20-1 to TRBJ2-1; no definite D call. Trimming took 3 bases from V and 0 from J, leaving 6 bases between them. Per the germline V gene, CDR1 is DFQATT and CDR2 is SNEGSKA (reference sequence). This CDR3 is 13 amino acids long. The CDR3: CSASHNSYNEQFF. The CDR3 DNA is TGCAGTGCTAGTCACAACTCCTACAATGAGCAGTTCTTC.

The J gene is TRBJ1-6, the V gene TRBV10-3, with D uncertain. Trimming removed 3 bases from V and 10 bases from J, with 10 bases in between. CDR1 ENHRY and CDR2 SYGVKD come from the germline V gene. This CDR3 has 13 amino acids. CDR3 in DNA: TGTGCCATCAGTGATTCGAGTAGGTCACCCCTCCACTTT. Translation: CAISDSSRSPLHF.